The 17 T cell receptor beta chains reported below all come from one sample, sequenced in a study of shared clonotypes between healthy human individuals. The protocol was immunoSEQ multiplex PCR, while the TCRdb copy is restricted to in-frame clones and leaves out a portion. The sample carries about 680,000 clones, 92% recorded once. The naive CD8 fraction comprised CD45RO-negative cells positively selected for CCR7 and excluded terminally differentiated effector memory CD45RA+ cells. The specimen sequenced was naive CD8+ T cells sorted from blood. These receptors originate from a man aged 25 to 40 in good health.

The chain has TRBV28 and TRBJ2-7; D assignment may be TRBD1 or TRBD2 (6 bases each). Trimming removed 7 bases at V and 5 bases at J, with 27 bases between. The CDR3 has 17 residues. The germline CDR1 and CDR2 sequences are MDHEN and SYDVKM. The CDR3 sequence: CASKPTGWREEGDEQYF. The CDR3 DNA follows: TGTGCCAGCAAGCCGACAGGCTGGCGGGAAGAAGGCGACGAGCAGTACTTC.

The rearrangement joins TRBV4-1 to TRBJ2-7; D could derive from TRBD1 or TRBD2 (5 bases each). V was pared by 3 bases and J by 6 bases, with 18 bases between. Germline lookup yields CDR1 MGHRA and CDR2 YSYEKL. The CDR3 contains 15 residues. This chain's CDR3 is CASSQGPHSGSEQYF. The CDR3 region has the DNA TGCGCCAGCAGCCAGGGACCCCATTCGGGCTCCGAGCAGTACTTC.

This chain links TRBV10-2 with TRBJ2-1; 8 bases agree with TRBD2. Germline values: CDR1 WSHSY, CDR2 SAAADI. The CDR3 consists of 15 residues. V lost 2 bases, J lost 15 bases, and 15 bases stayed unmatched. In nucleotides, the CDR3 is TGCGCCAGCAGTGAGATGGGGCGTGGGGGACTAGTAGGGTTCTTC. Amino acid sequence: CASSEMGRGGLVGFF.

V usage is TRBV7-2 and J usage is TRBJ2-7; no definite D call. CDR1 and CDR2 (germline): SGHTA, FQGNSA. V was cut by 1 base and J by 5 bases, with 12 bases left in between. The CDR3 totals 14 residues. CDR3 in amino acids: CASSLGAIPHEQYF. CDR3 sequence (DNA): TGTGCCAGCAGCTTAGGAGCCATCCCCCACGAGCAGTACTTC.

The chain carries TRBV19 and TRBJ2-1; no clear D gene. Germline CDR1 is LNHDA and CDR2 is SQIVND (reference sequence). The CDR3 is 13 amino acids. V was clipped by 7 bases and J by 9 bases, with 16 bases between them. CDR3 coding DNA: TGTGCCAGTACCATATTAGGTGAGGCTGAGCAGTTCTTC. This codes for CASTILGEAEQFF.

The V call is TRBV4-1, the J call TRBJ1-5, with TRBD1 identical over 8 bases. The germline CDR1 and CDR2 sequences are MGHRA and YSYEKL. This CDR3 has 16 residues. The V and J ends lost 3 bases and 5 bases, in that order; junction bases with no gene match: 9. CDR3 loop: CASSHPGQGGDQPQHF. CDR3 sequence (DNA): TGCGCCAGCAGCCACCCTGGACAGGGCGGCGATCAGCCCCAGCATTTT.

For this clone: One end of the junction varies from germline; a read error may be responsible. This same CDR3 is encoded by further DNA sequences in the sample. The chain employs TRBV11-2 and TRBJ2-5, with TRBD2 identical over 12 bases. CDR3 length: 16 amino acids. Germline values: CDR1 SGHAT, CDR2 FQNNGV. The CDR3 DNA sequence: TGTGCCAGCAGCGTAGACGGACTAGCGGGATCAGAGACCCAATACTTC. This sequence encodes CASSVDGLAGSETQYF.

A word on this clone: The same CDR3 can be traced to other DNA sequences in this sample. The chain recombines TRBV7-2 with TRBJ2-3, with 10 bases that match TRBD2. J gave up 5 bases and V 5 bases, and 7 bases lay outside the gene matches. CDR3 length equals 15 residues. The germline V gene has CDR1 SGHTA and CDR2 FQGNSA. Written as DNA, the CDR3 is TGTGCCAGCAGCCTCTTAGCGGGAGGAGGAGATACGCAGTATTTT. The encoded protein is CASSLLAGGGDTQYF.

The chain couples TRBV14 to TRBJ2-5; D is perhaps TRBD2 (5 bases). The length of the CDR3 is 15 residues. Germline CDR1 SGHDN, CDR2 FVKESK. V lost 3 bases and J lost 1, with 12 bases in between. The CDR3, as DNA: TGTGCCAGCAGCCACAGAGGGCTAGTCCAAGAGACCCAGTACTTC. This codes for CASSHRGLVQETQYF. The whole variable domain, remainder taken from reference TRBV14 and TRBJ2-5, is EAGVTQFPSHSVIEKGQTVTLRCDPISGHDNLYWYRRVMGKEIKFLLHFVKESKQDESGMPNNRFLAERTGGTYSTLKVQPAELEDSGVYFCASSHRGLVQETQYFGPGTRLLVL.

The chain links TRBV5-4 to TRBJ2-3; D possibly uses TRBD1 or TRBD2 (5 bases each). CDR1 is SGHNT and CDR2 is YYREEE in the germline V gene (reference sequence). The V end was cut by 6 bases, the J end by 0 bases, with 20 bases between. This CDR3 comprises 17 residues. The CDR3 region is CASTSLMGTSSTDTQYF. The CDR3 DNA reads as TGTGCCAGCACCTCCCTGATGGGGACGTCTAGCACAGATACGCAGTATTTT.

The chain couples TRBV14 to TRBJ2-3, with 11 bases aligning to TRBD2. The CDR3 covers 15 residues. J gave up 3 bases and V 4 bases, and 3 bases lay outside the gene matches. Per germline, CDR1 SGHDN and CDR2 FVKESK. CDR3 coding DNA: TGTGCCAGCAGCCTAGCGGGAGGGGGAACAGATACGCAGTATTTT. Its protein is CASSLAGGGTDTQYF.

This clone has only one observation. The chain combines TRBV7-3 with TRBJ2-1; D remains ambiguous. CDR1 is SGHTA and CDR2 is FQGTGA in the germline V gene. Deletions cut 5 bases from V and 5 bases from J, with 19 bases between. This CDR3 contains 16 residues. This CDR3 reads CASSPDLGFGNNEQFF. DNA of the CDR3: TGTGCCAGCAGCCCCGACCTCGGGTTTGGCAACAATGAGCAGTTCTTC.

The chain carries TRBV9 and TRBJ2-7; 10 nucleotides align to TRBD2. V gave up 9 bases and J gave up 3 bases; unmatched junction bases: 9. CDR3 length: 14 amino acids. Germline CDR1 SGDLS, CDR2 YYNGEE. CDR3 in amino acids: CANYPTSGYYEQYF. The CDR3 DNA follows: TGTGCCAACTACCCGACTAGCGGGTACTACGAGCAGTACTTC.

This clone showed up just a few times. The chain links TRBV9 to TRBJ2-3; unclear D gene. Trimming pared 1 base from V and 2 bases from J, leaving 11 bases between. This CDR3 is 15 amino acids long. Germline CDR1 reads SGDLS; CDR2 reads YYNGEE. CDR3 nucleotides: TGTGCCAGCAGCGTATATGGCGGCTACACAGATACGCAGTATTTT. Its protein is CASSVYGGYTDTQYF.

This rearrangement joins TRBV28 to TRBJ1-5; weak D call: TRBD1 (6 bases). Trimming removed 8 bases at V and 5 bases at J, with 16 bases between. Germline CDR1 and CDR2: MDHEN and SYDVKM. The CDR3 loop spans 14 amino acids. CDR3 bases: TGTGCCAGCGGCTGGACAGTAGGGCATCAGCCCCAGCATTTT. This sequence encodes CASGWTVGHQPQHF.

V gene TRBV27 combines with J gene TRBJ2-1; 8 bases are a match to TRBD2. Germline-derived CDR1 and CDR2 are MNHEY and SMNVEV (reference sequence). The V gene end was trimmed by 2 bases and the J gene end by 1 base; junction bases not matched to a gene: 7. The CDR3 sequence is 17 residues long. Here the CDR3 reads CASSLLDSGKSYNEQFF. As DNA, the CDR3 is TGTGCCAGCAGTTTACTGGATAGCGGGAAGTCCTACAATGAGCAGTTCTTC.

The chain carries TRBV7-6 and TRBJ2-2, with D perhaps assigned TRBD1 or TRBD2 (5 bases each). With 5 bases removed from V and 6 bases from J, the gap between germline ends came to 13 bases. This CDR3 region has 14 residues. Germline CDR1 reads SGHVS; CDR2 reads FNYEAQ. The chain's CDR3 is CASSPGPRAGELFF. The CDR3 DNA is TGTGCCAGCAGCCCGGGACCCAGGGCCGGGGAGCTGTTTTTT.